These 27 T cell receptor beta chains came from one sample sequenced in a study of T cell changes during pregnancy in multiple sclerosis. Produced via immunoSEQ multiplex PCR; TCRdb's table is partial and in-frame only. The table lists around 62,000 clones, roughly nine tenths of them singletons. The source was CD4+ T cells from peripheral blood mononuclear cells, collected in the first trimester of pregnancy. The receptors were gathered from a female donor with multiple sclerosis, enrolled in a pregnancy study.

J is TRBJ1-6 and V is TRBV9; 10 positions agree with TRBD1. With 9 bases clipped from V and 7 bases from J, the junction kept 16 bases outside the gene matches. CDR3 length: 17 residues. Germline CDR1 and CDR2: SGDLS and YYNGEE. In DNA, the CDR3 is TGTGCCACCCTAGGGTTTTCCGGGACAGGGGTAAATTCACCCCTCCACTTT. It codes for CATLGFSGTGVNSPLHF.

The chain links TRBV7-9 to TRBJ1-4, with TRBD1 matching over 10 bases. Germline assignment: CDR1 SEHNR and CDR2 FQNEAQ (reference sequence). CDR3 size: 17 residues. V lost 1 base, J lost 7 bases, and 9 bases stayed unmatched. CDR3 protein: CASSLEPDRGRIEKLFF. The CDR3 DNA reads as TGTGCCAGCAGCTTAGAACCTGACAGGGGGCGGATTGAAAAACTGTTTTTT.

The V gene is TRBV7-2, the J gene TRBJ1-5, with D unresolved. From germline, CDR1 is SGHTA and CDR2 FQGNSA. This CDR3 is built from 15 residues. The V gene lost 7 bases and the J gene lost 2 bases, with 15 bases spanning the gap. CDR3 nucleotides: TGTGCCAGCACCGCGGCCCTGCCGGGCAATCAGCCCCAGCATTTT. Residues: CASTAALPGNQPQHF.

The CDR3 region is CASSIAPSGGGNEQFF. The CDR3 bases are TGTGCCAGTAGTATAGCTCCCAGCGGGGGTGGAAATGAGCAGTTCTTC. V gene TRBV19 combines with J gene TRBJ2-1; TRBD2 aligns across 8 bases. The CDR3 is 16 residues long. The V gene's germline CDR1 is LNHDA and CDR2 SQIVND (reference sequence). V gave up 1 base and J gave up 7 bases; unmatched junction bases: 9.

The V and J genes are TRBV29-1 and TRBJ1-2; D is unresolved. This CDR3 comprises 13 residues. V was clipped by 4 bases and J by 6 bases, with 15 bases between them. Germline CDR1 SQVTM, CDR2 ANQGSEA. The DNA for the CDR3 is TGCAGCGTTGCCCAGGAACCTGCGCATGGCTACACCTTC. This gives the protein CSVAQEPAHGYTF.

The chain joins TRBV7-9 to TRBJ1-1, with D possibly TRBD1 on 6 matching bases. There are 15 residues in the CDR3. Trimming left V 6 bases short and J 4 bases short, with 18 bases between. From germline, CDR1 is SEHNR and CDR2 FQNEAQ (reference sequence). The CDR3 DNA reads TGTGCCAGCAGTAAAGGGGGGGGCGGGGGCACTGAAGCTTTCTTT. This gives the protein CASSKGGGGGTEAFF.

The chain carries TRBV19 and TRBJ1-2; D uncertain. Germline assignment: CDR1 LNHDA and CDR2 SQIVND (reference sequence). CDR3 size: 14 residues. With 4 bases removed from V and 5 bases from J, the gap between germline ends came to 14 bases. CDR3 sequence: CASSNQALPYGYTF. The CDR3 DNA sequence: TGTGCCAGTAGTAATCAGGCCCTCCCTTATGGCTACACCTTC.

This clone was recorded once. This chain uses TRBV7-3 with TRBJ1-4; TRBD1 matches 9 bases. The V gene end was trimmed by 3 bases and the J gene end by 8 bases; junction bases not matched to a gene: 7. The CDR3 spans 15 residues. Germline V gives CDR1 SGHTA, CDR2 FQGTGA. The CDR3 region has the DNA TGTGCCAGCAGCTTGGGCACCGGGACAGGGGAAAAACTGTTTTTT. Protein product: CASSLGTGTGEKLFF. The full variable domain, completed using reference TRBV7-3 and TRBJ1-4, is GAGVSQTPSNKVTEKGKYVELRCDPISGHTALYWYRQSLGQGPEFLIYFQGTGAADDSGLPNDRFFAVRPEGSVSTLKIQRTERGDSAVYLCASSLGTGTGEKLFFGSGTQLSVL.

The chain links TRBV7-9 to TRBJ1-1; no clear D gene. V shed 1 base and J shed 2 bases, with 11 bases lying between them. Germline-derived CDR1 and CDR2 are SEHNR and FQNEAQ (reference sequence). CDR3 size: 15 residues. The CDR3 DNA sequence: TGTGCCAGCAGCTTAGGTCGGGGAGGAAACACTGAAGCTTTCTTT. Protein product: CASSLGRGGNTEAFF.

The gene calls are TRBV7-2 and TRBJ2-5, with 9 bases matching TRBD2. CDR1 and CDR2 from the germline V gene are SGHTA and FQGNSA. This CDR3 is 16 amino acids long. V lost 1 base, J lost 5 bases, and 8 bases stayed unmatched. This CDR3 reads CASSLDLAGGRETQYF. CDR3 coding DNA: TGTGCCAGCAGCTTAGACTTGGCGGGGGGGCGGGAGACCCAGTACTTC.

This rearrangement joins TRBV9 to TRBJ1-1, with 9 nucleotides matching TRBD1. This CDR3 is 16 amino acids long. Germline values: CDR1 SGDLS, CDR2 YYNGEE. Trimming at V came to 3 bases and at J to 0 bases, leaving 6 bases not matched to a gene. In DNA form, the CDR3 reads TGTGCCAGCAGCGCGACAGGGGGGAACATGAACACTGAAGCTTTCTTT. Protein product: CASSATGGNMNTEAFF.

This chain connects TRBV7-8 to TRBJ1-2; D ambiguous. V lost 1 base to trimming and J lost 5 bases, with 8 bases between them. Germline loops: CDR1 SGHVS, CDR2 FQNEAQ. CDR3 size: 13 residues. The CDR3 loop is CASSLGPEYGYTF. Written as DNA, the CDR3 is TGTGCCAGCAGCTTAGGGCCAGAATATGGCTACACCTTC.

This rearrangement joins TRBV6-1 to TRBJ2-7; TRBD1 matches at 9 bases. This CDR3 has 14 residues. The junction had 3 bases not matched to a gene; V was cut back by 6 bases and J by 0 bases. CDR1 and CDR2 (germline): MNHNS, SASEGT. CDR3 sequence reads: CASREGQGSYEQYF. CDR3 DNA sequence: TGTGCCAGCAGGGAGGGACAGGGCTCCTACGAGCAGTACTTC.

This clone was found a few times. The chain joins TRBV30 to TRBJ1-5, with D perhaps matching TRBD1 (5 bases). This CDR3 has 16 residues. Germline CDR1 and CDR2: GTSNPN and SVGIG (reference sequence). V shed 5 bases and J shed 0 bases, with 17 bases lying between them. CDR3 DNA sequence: TGTGCCTGGGGGGCAGGAAAAACAAATAGCAATCAGCCCCAGCATTTT. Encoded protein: CAWGAGKTNSNQPQHF.

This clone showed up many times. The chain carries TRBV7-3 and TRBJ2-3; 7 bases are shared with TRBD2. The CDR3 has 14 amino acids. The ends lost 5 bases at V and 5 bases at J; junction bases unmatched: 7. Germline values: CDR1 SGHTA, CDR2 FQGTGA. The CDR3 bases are TGTGCCAGCAGCCAAAGGACTAGAGGAGATACGCAGTATTTT. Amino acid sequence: CASSQRTRGDTQYF.

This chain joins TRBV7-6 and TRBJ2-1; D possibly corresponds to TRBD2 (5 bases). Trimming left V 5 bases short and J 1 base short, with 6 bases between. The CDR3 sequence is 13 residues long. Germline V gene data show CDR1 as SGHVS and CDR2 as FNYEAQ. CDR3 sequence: CASSRGSYNEQFF. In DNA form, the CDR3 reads TGTGCCAGCAGCCGAGGGTCCTACAATGAGCAGTTCTTC.

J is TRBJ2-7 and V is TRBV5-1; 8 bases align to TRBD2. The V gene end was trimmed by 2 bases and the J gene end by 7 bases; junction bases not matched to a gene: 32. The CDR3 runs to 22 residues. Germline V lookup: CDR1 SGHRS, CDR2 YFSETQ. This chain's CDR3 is CASSLRTRGAEALRGVAGEQYF. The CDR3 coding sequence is TGCGCCAGCAGCTTACGAACTCGAGGGGCCGAGGCGCTCCGAGGTGTAGCGGGGGAGCAGTACTTC.

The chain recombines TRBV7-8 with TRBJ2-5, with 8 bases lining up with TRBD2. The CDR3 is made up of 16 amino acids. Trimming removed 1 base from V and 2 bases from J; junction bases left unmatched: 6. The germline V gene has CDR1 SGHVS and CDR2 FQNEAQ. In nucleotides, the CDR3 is TGTGCCAGCAGCTTAGGCCGCGGGGGGAGACAAGAGACCCAGTACTTC. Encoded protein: CASSLGRGGRQETQYF. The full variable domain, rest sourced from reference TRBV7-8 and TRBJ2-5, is GAGVSQSPRYKVAKRGQDVALRCDPISGHVSLFWYQQALGQGPEFLTYFQNEAQLDKSGLPSDRFFAERPEGSVSTLKIQRTQQEDSAVYLCASSLGRGGRQETQYFGPGTRLLVL.

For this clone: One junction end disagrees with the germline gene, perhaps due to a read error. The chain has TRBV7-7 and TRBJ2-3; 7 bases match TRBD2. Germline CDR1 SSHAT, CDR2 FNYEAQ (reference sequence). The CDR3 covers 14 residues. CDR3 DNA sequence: TGTGCTAGCAGCTTGGGGCAGGGAGGGGATACGCAGTATTTT. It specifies CASSLGQGGDTQYF.

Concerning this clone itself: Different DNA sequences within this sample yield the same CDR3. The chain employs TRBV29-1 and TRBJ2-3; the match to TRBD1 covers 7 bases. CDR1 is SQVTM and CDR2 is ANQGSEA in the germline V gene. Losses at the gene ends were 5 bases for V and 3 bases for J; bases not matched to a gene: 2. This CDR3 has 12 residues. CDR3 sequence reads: CSVLRGTDTQYF. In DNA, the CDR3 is TGCAGCGTTCTCAGGGGGACAGATACGCAGTATTTT.

The CDR3 DNA reads as TGTGCCAGCAGCTTATCGAGGTCATGGAGTAATGAAAAACTGTTTTTT. Its protein product is CASSLSRSWSNEKLFF. V is TRBV7-2 and J is TRBJ1-4; unclear D gene. Trimming left V 2 bases short and J 4 bases short, with 14 bases between. Looked up from germline, CDR1 is SGHTA and CDR2 is FQGNSA. The CDR3 is 16 amino acids. The whole variable domain, filled in from reference TRBV7-2 and TRBJ1-4, reads GAGVSQSPSNKVTEKGKDVELRCDPISGHTALYWYRQSLGQGLEFLIYFQGNSAPDKSGLPSDRFSAERTGGSVSTLTIQRTQQEDSAVYLCASSLSRSWSNEKLFFGSGTQLSVL.

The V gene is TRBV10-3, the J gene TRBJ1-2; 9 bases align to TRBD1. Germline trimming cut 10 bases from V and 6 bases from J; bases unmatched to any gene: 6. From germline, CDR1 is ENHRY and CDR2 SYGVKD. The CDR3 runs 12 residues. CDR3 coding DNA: TGTGCCACCTTGAGGACAGGGGATGGCTACACCTTC. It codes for CATLRTGDGYTF.

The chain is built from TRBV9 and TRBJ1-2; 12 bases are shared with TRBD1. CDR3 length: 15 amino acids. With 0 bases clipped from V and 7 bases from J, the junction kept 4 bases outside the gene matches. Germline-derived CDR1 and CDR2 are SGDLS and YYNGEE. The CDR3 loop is CASSVGDRGLGGYTF. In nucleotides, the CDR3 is TGTGCCAGCAGCGTAGGGGACAGGGGGCTGGGTGGCTACACCTTC.

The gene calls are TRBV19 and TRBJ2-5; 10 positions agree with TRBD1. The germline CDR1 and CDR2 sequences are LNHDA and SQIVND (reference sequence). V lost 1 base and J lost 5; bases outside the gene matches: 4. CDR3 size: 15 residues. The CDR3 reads CASSIGTGGSETQYF. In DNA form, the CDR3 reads TGTGCCAGTAGTATAGGGACAGGGGGATCGGAGACCCAGTACTTC.

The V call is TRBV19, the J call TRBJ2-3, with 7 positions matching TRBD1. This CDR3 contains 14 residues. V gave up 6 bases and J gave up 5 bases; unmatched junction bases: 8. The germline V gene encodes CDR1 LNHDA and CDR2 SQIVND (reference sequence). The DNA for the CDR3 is TGTGCCAGTAGCCGAGACAGGGATGGAGATACGCAGTATTTT. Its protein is CASSRDRDGDTQYF.

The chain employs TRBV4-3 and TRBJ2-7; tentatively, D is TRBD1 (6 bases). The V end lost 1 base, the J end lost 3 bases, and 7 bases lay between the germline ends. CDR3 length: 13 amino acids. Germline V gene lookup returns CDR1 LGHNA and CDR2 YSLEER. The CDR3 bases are TGCGCCAGCAGCCAAGGAGGGGGCTACGAGCAGTACTTC. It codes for CASSQGGGYEQYF.

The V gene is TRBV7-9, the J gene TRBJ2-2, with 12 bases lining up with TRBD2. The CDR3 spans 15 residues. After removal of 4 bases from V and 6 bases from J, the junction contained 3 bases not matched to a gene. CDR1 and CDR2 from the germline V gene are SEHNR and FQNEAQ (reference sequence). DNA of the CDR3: TGTGCCAGCAGCTCTAGCGGGGGGGCCCCCGGGGAGCTGTTTTTT. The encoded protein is CASSSSGGAPGELFF. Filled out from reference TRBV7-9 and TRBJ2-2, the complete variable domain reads DTGVSQNPRHKITKRGQNVTFRCDPISEHNRLYWYRQTLGQGPEFLTYFQNEAQLEKSRLLSDRFSAERPKGSFSTLEIQRTEQGDSAMYLCASSSSGGAPGELFFGEGSRLTVL.